The 10 T cell receptor beta chains below come from one sample, sequenced in a study of blood T cell repertoires in COVID-19. The repertoire was sequenced with immunoSEQ multiplex PCR; TCRdb's copy has only in-frame clones and lacks some. The data show 100,000 to 150,000 clones, 87% seen once. Sequencing was carried out using peripheral blood. These receptors all come from a human donor in a cohort sampled during active COVID-19.

The chain links TRBV5-1 to TRBJ1-3; the match to TRBD1 covers 7 bases. V lost 0 bases, J lost 2 bases, and 5 bases stayed unmatched. CDR3 length equals 16 residues. The germline V gene encodes CDR1 SGHRS and CDR2 YFSETQ. CDR3 coding DNA: TGCGCCAGCAGCTTGGATGAGGGGGCGACTGGAAACACCATATATTTT. Translation: CASSLDEGATGNTIYF.

The rearrangement joins TRBV6-5 to TRBJ1-2; no reliable D call. The CDR3 is made up of 15 amino acids. Germline lookup yields CDR1 MNHEY and CDR2 SVGAGI. V lost 0 bases to trimming and J lost 5 bases, with 13 bases between them. The chain's CDR3 is CASSYSGLRGYGYTF. In DNA, the CDR3 is TGTGCCAGCAGTTACTCTGGGCTCCGGGGATATGGCTACACCTTC.

This chain links TRBV10-3 with TRBJ2-7, with 10 bases identical to TRBD2. The CDR3 is 14 amino acids. Germline values: CDR1 ENHRY, CDR2 SYGVKD. V lost 10 bases and J lost 3; bases outside the gene matches: 9. The CDR3 loop is CATASLAGVYEQYF. The CDR3 DNA sequence: TGTGCCACAGCTTCCCTAGCGGGAGTCTACGAGCAGTACTTC.

V usage is TRBV12-2 and J usage is TRBJ2-1; the table gives TRBD1 as D, unverified against the DNA. TRBV12-2 is a known pseudogene. CDR3 length: 18 amino acids. The CDR3 sequence: CASRLVPVRVESYNEQFF. Written as DNA, the CDR3 is TGTGCAAGTCGCTTAGTGCCGGTCAGGGTGGAATCCTACAATGAGCAGTTCTTC.

As for this clone: Other DNA variants within this sample encode the same CDR3. This rearrangement joins TRBV5-5 to TRBJ2-1; the match to TRBD1 covers 11 bases. CDR1 is SGHKS, CDR2 YYEKEE, per germline (reference sequence). This CDR3 has 15 amino acids. V lost 4 bases to trimming and J lost 5 bases; unmatched junction nucleotides: 5. This CDR3 reads CASSPGQGVDNEQFF. CDR3 bases: TGTGCCAGCAGCCCGGGACAGGGGGTGGACAATGAGCAGTTCTTC.

This clone was recorded only once. The rearrangement links TRBV3-1 (or the pseudogene TRBV3-2) to TRBJ2-3, with 10 bases identical to TRBD2. Germline V lookup: CDR1 LGHDT, CDR2 YNNKEL (reference sequence). The CDR3 covers 16 residues. Trimming at V came to 2 bases and at J to 1 base, leaving 3 bases not matched to a gene. CDR3 sequence: CASSQLLAGGTDTQYF. The CDR3 DNA is TGTGCCAGCAGCCAACTCCTAGCGGGGGGCACAGATACGCAGTATTTT.

The V call is TRBV5-1, the J call TRBJ2-2; 11 bases align to TRBD1. The germline gives CDR1 SGHRS, CDR2 YFSETQ. CDR3 length: 16 residues. The J segment lost 2 bases and the V segment lost 6 bases, leaving 6 bases of the junction unmatched. The CDR3 nucleotides read TGCGCCAGCACCTGGGGACAGGGGGGTAACACCGGGGAGCTGTTTTTT. Translating it yields CASTWGQGGNTGELFF.

This chain links TRBV11-2 with TRBJ1-2; D is ambiguous. CDR3 length equals 14 residues. V was clipped by 5 bases and J by 8 bases, with 18 bases between them. Germline CDR1 is SGHAT and CDR2 is FQNNGV. The CDR3 region is CASSLPGRPSGYTF. DNA for the CDR3: TGTGCCAGCAGCCTCCCTGGGCGACCGAGCGGCTACACCTTC.

This clone appeared once. The chain uses TRBV12-3 or TRBV12-4 and TRBJ2-2; 8 nucleotides match TRBD1. V dropped 6 bases and J dropped 6; count of bases not matched to a gene: 3. CDR3 size: 13 residues. The CDR3 spells CASSGTGPGELFF. The CDR3, as DNA: TGTGCCAGCAGCGGGACAGGCCCCGGGGAGCTGTTTTTT.

Only a few counts were recorded for this clone. CDR3 sequence reads: CSASKDINTGELFF. The CDR3 coding sequence is TGCAGTGCTAGTAAGGACATAAACACCGGGGAGCTGTTTTTT. The chain is built from TRBV20-1 and TRBJ2-2; possibly TRBD1 for D (5 bases). This CDR3 has 14 residues. V lost 3 bases, J lost 2 bases, and 10 bases lay in between. Germline loops: CDR1 DFQATT, CDR2 SNEGSKA (reference sequence).